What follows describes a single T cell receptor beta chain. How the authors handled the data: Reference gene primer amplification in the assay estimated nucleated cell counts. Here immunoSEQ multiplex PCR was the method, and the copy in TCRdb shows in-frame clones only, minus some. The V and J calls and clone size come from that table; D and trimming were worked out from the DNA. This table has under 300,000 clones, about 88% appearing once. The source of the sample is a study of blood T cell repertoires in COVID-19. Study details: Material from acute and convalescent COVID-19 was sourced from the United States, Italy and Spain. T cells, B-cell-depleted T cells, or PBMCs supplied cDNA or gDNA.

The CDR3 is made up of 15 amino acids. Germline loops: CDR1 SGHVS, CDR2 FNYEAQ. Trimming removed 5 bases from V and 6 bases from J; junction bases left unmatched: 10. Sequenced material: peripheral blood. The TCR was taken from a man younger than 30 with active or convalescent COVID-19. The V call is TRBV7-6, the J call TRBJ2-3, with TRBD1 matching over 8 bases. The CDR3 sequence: CASSARQGRSDTQYF. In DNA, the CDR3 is TGTGCCAGCAGCGCCCGACAGGGGCGATCCGATACGCAGTATTTT.